A selection of T cell receptor beta chains follows, all from one sample in a study of cytomegalovirus exposure and HLA in healthy donors. The table came from immunoSEQ multiplex PCR; TCRdb's copy has only in-frame clones and leaves some out. The data show 60,000 or so clones, approximately 80% seen once. The source material was PBMCs. The receptors stem from a woman between 40 and 50 years old in good health and CMV-seropositive. Each CDR3 is given with its conserved first and last residue. The order of the fields is J gene, CDR3 length, V gene, CDR3 protein.

j_gene: TRBJ2-7; len: 12; v_gene: TRBV29-1; CDR3aa: CSVPTGPYEQYF
j_gene: TRBJ1-1; len: 14; v_gene: TRBV6-1; CDR3aa: CASSAGTTNTEAFF
j_gene: TRBJ2-1; len: 15; v_gene: TRBV6-5; CDR3aa: CASSYEAGGPLEQFF
j_gene: TRBJ2-4; len: 15; v_gene: TRBV9; CDR3aa: CASSATQATKNIQYF
j_gene: TRBJ2-3; len: 13; v_gene: TRBV4-2; CDR3aa: CASSPGGDRRRYF
j_gene: TRBJ1-6; len: 16; v_gene: TRBV18; CDR3aa: CASSPQGTGGNSPLHF
j_gene: TRBJ1-5; len: 13; v_gene: TRBV2; CDR3aa: CASRQGVDQPQHF
j_gene: TRBJ1-5; len: 15; v_gene: TRBV4-1; CDR3aa: CASSQQGYSNQPQHF
j_gene: TRBJ1-6; len: 14; v_gene: TRBV30; CDR3aa: CAWSVFGRLSPLHF
j_gene: TRBJ2-7; len: 13; v_gene: TRBV25-1; CDR3aa: CASSQYGSSEQYF
j_gene: TRBJ1-1; len: 15; v_gene: TRBV5-1; CDR3aa: CASSLGLTSFTEAFF
j_gene: TRBJ2-4; len: 17; v_gene: TRBV10-1; CDR3aa: CAVRLAGGPLAKNIQYF
j_gene: TRBJ2-7; len: 14; v_gene: TRBV10-3; CDR3aa: CATRVGGNSYEQYF
j_gene: TRBJ2-1; len: 11; v_gene: TRBV30; CDR3aa: CAWSGFDEQFF
j_gene: TRBJ1-4; len: 14; v_gene: TRBV15; CDR3aa: CATSREQLNEKLFF
j_gene: TRBJ2-3; len: 16; v_gene: TRBV11-2; CDR3aa: CASSYHRDRDTDTQYF